This T cell receptor (beta chain) was obtained from a study of PD-1 blockade in classical Hodgkin lymphoma. The assay was immunoSEQ multiplex PCR, and TCRdb's table has in-frame clones only and misses some. The data contain about 7,100 clones, 60% to 85% of them singletons. This sample's time point: newly diagnosed, previously untreated cHL patient sample. PBMCs representing newly diagnosed, untreated classical Hodgkin lymphoma functioned as the comparison. Comments on this clone: Its matching antigen is unknown.

Trimming shortened V by 6 bases and J by 4 bases, and 9 bases separated the two germline ends. This CDR3 has 13 residues. The germline V gene has CDR1 MRHNA and CDR2 SNTAGT. Study results and limitations: As was reported, newly diagnosed patients showed lower baseline TCR diversity than healthy donors did. The origin of the repertoire differences remains undefined, with disease activity or prior therapy as possible causes.

The rearrangement uses TRBV6-4 and TRBJ2-2, with D perhaps TRBD2 (6 bases). Sequenced material: peripheral blood mononuclear cells (PBMCs). The clonotype comes from a human donor with classical Hodgkin lymphoma. CDR3 amino acids: CASSLGGTGELFF. The CDR3, as DNA: TGTGCCAGCAGCCTGGGGGGCACCGGGGAGCTGTTTTTT.